The 21 T cell receptor beta chains listed next were all sequenced from one sample in a study of radiation and T cells in renal cell carcinoma. Using immunoSEQ multiplex PCR, the repertoire was profiled, and TCRdb retains in-frame clones only, with some absent. The top ten clones hold approximately 15% of a sample with over 12,000 clones, approximately 60% of them seen once. The treatment was: treatment-naive control, cytoreductive nephrectomy. The sequencing used tumor tissue, collected from a patient whose treatment was nephrectomy without radiotherapy. All receptors derive from a man aged 55 to 70 with renal cell carcinoma.

The chain couples TRBV7-9 to TRBJ1-5; TRBD1 matches 7 bases. Trimming took 4 bases from V and 5 from J; bases not matched to a gene: 11. The germline V gene has CDR1 SEHNR and CDR2 FQNEAQ (reference sequence). The CDR3 sequence is 16 residues long. The CDR3 loop is CASSSGERGQDQPQHF. CDR3 nucleotides: TGTGCCAGCAGCTCCGGTGAGAGGGGGCAAGATCAGCCCCAGCATTTT.

The chain combines TRBV5-1 with TRBJ2-1, with D perhaps TRBD1 or TRBD2 (5 bases each). Trimming took off 4 bases at V and 0 bases at J, with 14 bases between the two ends. CDR1 and CDR2 (germline): SGHRS, YFSETQ. The CDR3 has 16 amino acids. The CDR3 DNA sequence: TGCGCCAGCAGCCGCCCCGGGGCTAGCTCCTACAATGAGCAGTTCTTC. Translated: CASSRPGASSYNEQFF. The full variable domain, its missing parts supplied by reference TRBV5-1 and TRBJ2-1, is KAGVTQTPRYLIKTRGQQVTLSCSPISGHRSVSWYQQTPGQGLQFLFEYFSETQRNKGNFPGRFSGRQFSNSRSEMNVSTLELGDSALYLCASSRPGASSYNEQFFGPGTRLTVL.

V gene TRBV7-3 combines with J gene TRBJ2-2; 8 nucleotides align to TRBD2. CDR3 length equals 16 residues. Germline CDR1 SGHTA, CDR2 FQGTGA. Losses at the gene ends were 4 bases for V and 6 bases for J; bases not matched to a gene: 10. The CDR3 loop is CASSSTPAGVPGELFF. DNA for the CDR3: TGTGCCAGCAGCTCGACCCCAGCGGGAGTACCCGGGGAGCTGTTTTTT.

The chain combines TRBV28 with TRBJ1-1; D is ambiguous. The CDR3 contains 11 residues. V dropped 1 base and J dropped 7 bases, with 4 bases sitting between them. CDR1 is MDHEN, CDR2 SYDVKM, per germline. CDR3 nucleotides: TGTGCCAGCAGTTTATTTGATGAAGCTTTCTTT. Translated: CASSLFDEAFF.

This clone was found a few times. The chain combines TRBV6-5 with TRBJ2-7, with 10 bases fitting TRBD1. Germline-derived CDR1 and CDR2 are MNHEY and SVGAGI. V lost 6 bases and J lost 0; bases outside the gene matches: 2. The CDR3 runs 14 residues. CDR3: CASRGQGTSYEQYF. Here the CDR3 DNA reads TGTGCCAGCAGGGGACAGGGGACCTCCTACGAGCAGTACTTC.

V usage is TRBV25-1 and J usage is TRBJ2-7; D remains ambiguous. V shed 3 bases and J shed 5 bases, with 5 bases lying between them. Germline V gives CDR1 MGHDK, CDR2 SYGVNS. This CDR3 is 11 amino acids long. This chain's CDR3 is CASSDVDEQYF. CDR3 in DNA: TGTGCCAGCAGTGATGTGGACGAGCAGTACTTC.

This clone is labeled as medium-sized. The genes are TRBV19 and TRBJ2-2, with 7 bases matching TRBD1. The ends lost 9 bases at V and 7 bases at J; junction bases unmatched: 2. The germline V gene encodes CDR1 LNHDA and CDR2 SQIVND (reference sequence). This CDR3 comprises 11 residues. Here the CDR3 reads CASSGGGELFF. The CDR3 region has the DNA TGTGCCAGCTCAGGGGGCGGGGAGCTGTTTTTT.

This clone was recorded once. V gene TRBV5-1 combines with J gene TRBJ2-1, with 8 bases fitting TRBD1. Trimming removed 3 bases from V and 1 base from J; junction bases left unmatched: 3. CDR1 SGHRS and CDR2 YFSETQ come from the germline V gene. This CDR3 has 15 residues. CDR3: CASSSGQVSYNEQFF. The CDR3 DNA reads TGCGCCAGCAGCTCGGGACAGGTGTCCTACAATGAGCAGTTCTTC. Filled out from reference TRBV5-1 and TRBJ2-1, the complete variable domain reads KAGVTQTPRYLIKTRGQQVTLSCSPISGHRSVSWYQQTPGQGLQFLFEYFSETQRNKGNFPGRFSGRQFSNSRSEMNVSTLELGDSALYLCASSSGQVSYNEQFFGPGTRLTVL.

The chain has TRBV28 and TRBJ1-2, with a possible D match to TRBD1 (5 bases). Trimming shortened V by 7 bases and J by 7 bases, and 16 bases separated the two germline ends. The CDR3 contains 13 residues. CDR1 MDHEN and CDR2 SYDVKM come from the germline V gene. The CDR3, as DNA: TGTGCCAGCACGCAGGGCCTATGGGGTGGCTACACCTTC. Its protein product is CASTQGLWGGYTF.

By sample fraction, this clone is medium-sized (0.01 to 0.1%). This rearrangement joins TRBV4-3 to TRBJ2-7, with 12 bases aligning to TRBD2. Unmatched junction bases numbered 19, after V lost 0 bases and J lost 4 bases. CDR3 length: 21 amino acids. Germline V CDR1 and CDR2: LGHNA, YSLEER. DNA of the CDR3: TGCGCCAGCAGCCAAGATCGCCCGGGGAGTCTAGCGGGAGGGCCTCGGTACGAGCAGTACTTC. Its translation is CASSQDRPGSLAGGPRYEQYF.

This chain uses TRBV6-4 with TRBJ2-1; 11 nucleotides align to TRBD2. Losses at the gene ends were 5 bases for V and 8 bases for J; bases not matched to a gene: 8. The germline V gene encodes CDR1 MRHNA and CDR2 SNTAGT. The CDR3 extends over 15 amino acids. The CDR3 spells CASSPLAGVSDEQFF. CDR3 in DNA: TGTGCCAGCAGTCCACTAGCGGGAGTTTCGGATGAGCAGTTCTTC.

This clone was seen only once. The chain couples TRBV25-1 to TRBJ2-1; D may be TRBD2 (5 bases). The CDR3 has 14 amino acids. From germline, CDR1 is MGHDK and CDR2 SYGVNS. Trimming took off 2 bases at V and 5 bases at J, with 10 bases between the two ends. In nucleotides, the CDR3 is TGTGCCAGCAGTGAAACGGGGAGTCACAATGAGCAGTTCTTC. Amino acid sequence: CASSETGSHNEQFF.

This clone occurred a few times. V is TRBV7-9 and J is TRBJ2-1, with 7 bases aligning to TRBD1. From germline, CDR1 is SEHNR and CDR2 FQNEAQ (reference sequence). CDR3 length: 13 residues. Trimming at V came to 5 bases and at J to 16 bases, leaving 14 bases not matched to a gene. CDR3 protein: CASSPRYRGGQFF. CDR3 coding DNA: TGTGCCAGCAGCCCCCGATACAGGGGTGGACAATTCTTC. The variable domain in full, completed from reference TRBV7-9 and TRBJ2-1, reads DTGVSQNPRHKITKRGQNVTFRCDPISEHNRLYWYRQTLGQGPEFLTYFQNEAQLEKSRLLSDRFSAERPKGSFSTLEIQRTEQGDSAMYLCASSPRYRGGQFFGPGTRLTVL.

J is TRBJ2-5 and V is TRBV5-6; possibly TRBD1 or TRBD2 for D (5 bases each). The CDR3 is 14 amino acids. V was pared by 4 bases and J by 5 bases, with 15 bases between. Germline CDR1 SGHDT, CDR2 YYEEEE. This CDR3 is CASSPVGEWETQYF. The CDR3 DNA follows: TGTGCCAGCAGCCCGGTGGGGGAATGGGAGACCCAGTACTTC. The complete variable domain, with remaining parts taken from reference TRBV5-6 and TRBJ2-5, reads DAGVTQSPTHLIKTRGQQVTLRCSPKSGHDTVSWYQQALGQGPQFIFQYYEEEERQRGNFPDRFSGHQFPNYSSELNVNALLLGDSALYLCASSPVGEWETQYFGPGTRLLVL.

The chain uses TRBV6-1 and TRBJ2-7; D is uncertain. Germline V CDR1 and CDR2: MNHNS, SASEGT. The CDR3 contains 14 residues. Trimming stripped 3 bases from V and 3 bases from J, with 12 bases between. CDR3 protein: CASSEIPAFYEQYF. The DNA for the CDR3 is TGTGCCAGCAGTGAGATCCCGGCCTTCTACGAGCAGTACTTC.

The chain combines TRBV19 with TRBJ2-5; D unresolved. With the DNA end fitting TRBJ2-7 better, the J assignment may be wrong. Germline lookup yields CDR1 LNHDA and CDR2 SQIVND (reference sequence). The CDR3 is 12 residues long. CDR3 DNA: TGTGCCAGTAGTATAGACTCGTACGAGCAGTACTTC. Encoded protein: CASSIDSYEQYF.

By its share, this clone is medium-sized. The chain joins TRBV18 to TRBJ1-1; D is perhaps TRBD1 (6 bases). The V and J ends lost 6 bases and 1 base respectively, with 12 bases between them. The CDR3 extends over 14 amino acids. Per the germline V gene, CDR1 is KGHSH and CDR2 is LQKENI. As DNA, the CDR3 is TGTGCCAGCTCCCCGGAGGGGGGGAACACTGAAGCTTTCTTT. It yields the protein CASSPEGGNTEAFF.

This clone was counted a few times. The CDR3 loop is CSALPDTEAFF. Written as DNA, the CDR3 is TGCAGTGCCCTCCCCGACACTGAAGCTTTCTTT. This chain links TRBV20-1 with TRBJ1-1; no clear D. The CDR3 is made up of 11 amino acids. The germline V and J ends were trimmed by 6 bases and 3 bases, with 8 bases remaining between them. Looked up from germline, CDR1 is DFQATT and CDR2 is SNEGSKA (reference sequence).

This clone was recorded once. V gene TRBV5-6 combines with J gene TRBJ1-3; 7 nucleotides line up with TRBD1. The germline CDR1 and CDR2 sequences are SGHDT and YYEEEE. This CDR3 region has 15 residues. J gave up 0 bases and V 4 bases, and 4 bases lay outside the gene matches. CDR3 sequence reads: CASSGTDTSGNTIYF. The CDR3 region has the DNA TGTGCCAGCAGCGGGACAGACACCTCTGGAAACACCATATATTTT.

CDR3 DNA: TGCGCCAGCAGCTTGGGAGTTAGAAGGGTCGAGCAGTACTTC. Encoded protein: CASSLGVRRVEQYF. The genes are TRBV5-1 and TRBJ2-7; D call uncertain. The germline CDR1 and CDR2 sequences are SGHRS and YFSETQ. Trimming cost V 0 bases and J 6 bases, with 13 bases left between them. This CDR3 is built from 14 residues.

The chain uses TRBV13 and TRBJ2-7; D is perhaps TRBD1 (6 bases). The CDR3 loop spans 16 amino acids. Germline-derived CDR1 and CDR2 are PRHDT and FYEKMQ (reference sequence). V was shortened by 0 bases and J by 4 bases, with 16 bases between the two germline ends. Here the CDR3 reads CASSLGRGFSRYEQYF. In DNA form, the CDR3 reads TGTGCCAGCAGCTTAGGTAGGGGGTTCTCACGGTACGAGCAGTACTTC. Variable domain in full (rest from reference TRBV13 and TRBJ2-7): AAGVIQSPRHLIKEKRETATLKCYPIPRHDTVYWYQQGPGQDPQFLISFYEKMQSDKGSIPDRFSAQQFSDYHSELNMSSLELGDSALYFCASSLGRGFSRYEQYFGPGTRLTVT.